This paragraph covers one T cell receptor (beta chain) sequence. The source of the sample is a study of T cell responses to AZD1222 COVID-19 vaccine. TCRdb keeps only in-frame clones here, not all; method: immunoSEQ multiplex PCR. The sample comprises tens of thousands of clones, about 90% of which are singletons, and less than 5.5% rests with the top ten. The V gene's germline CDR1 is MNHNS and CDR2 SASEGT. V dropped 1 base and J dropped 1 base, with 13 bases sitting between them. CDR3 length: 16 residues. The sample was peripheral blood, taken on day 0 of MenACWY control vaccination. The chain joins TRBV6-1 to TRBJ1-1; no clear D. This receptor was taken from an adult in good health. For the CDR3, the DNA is TGTGCCAGCAGTGAAGTCCCGGGCGGCACGAACACTGAAGCTTTCTTT. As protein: CASSEVPGGTNTEAFF.